The 10 T cell receptor beta chains below were found in one sample sequenced in a study of blood T cell repertoires in COVID-19. The method was immunoSEQ multiplex PCR; TCRdb's version includes in-frame clones alone and lacks a portion of them. The table has over 8,500 clones, approximately 84% seen once. The sample comprised peripheral blood. The receptors derive from a man aged 45-65 years with active COVID-19.

This chain links TRBV11-2 with TRBJ1-4, with D possibly TRBD1 on 5 matching bases. The CDR3 totals 17 residues. Germline values: CDR1 SGHAT, CDR2 FQNNGV. The V and J ends lost 3 bases and 8 bases respectively, with 22 bases between them. CDR3 in amino acids: CASSFPSGAEGDEKLFF. The DNA of the CDR3 is TGTGCCAGCAGCTTCCCCAGCGGGGCAGAGGGAGACGAAAAACTGTTTTTT.

The V and J genes are TRBV3-1 (or the pseudogene TRBV3-2) and TRBJ1-1; D is unresolved. CDR1 and CDR2 (germline): LGHDT, YNNKEL (reference sequence). The CDR3 runs 12 residues. Trimming pared 4 bases from V and 7 bases from J, leaving 10 bases between. The CDR3 protein is CASSPTGVEAFF. The CDR3 DNA reads as TGTGCCAGCAGCCCGACCGGGGTTGAAGCTTTCTTT.

This chain connects TRBV9 to TRBJ2-3; 10 bases align to TRBD2. In germline, CDR1 is SGDLS, CDR2 YYNGEE. The V segment lost 3 bases and the J segment 2 bases; nucleotides outside the gene matches: 6. The CDR3 is made up of 16 amino acids. CDR3 loop: CASSATSGMLTDTQYF. The DNA for the CDR3 is TGTGCCAGCAGCGCAACTAGCGGGATGCTCACAGATACGCAGTATTTT. The entire variable domain, with the rest obtained from reference TRBV9 and TRBJ2-3, is as follows: DSGVTQTPKHLITATGQRVTLRCSPRSGDLSVYWYQQSLDQGLQFLIQYYNGEERAKGNILERFSAQQFPDLHSELNLSSLELGDSALYFCASSATSGMLTDTQYFGPGTRLTVL.

V is TRBV6-4 and J is TRBJ2-3; TRBD2 matches at 7 bases. V trimming: 3 bases; J trimming: 5 bases; junction bases outside the gene matches: 5. Germline-derived CDR1 and CDR2 are MRHNA and SNTAGT. The CDR3 totals 14 residues. CDR3 DNA sequence: TGTGCCAGCAGTGATCCCGCGGGAGAAGATACGCAGTATTTT. It translates to CASSDPAGEDTQYF.

The chain uses TRBV27 and TRBJ2-2, with 9 bases identical to TRBD2. The CDR3 has 16 amino acids. The germline CDR1 and CDR2 sequences are MNHEY and SMNVEV (reference sequence). Trimming removed 3 bases from V and 3 bases from J; junction bases left unmatched: 5. Here the CDR3 DNA reads TGTGCCAGCAGTTTGGCAATAGCGGGAGACACCGGGGAGCTGTTTTTT. This encodes CASSLAIAGDTGELFF.

In its sample, this clone was seen a few times. The chain recombines TRBV30 with TRBJ1-2, with TRBD1 matching 10 bases. The CDR3 runs to 14 residues. The V gene end was trimmed by 4 bases and the J gene end by 4 bases; junction bases not matched to a gene: 6. CDR1 and CDR2 (germline): GTSNPN, SVGIG (reference sequence). CDR3 in DNA: TGTGCCTGGACCAGGACAGGGGGAATCTATGGCTACACCTTC. Encoded protein: CAWTRTGGIYGYTF.

The chain is built from TRBV5-5 and TRBJ2-7, with D possibly TRBD1 on 6 matching bases. The CDR3 is 17 amino acids. Germline V gives CDR1 SGHKS, CDR2 YYEKEE (reference sequence). V lost 4 bases and J 5 bases, leaving 25 bases between the germline ends. CDR3 loop: CASSREGDVRGGNEQYF. DNA of the CDR3: TGTGCCAGCAGCCGTGAGGGGGACGTGAGAGGCGGCAACGAGCAGTACTTC.

This rearrangement joins TRBV11-3 to TRBJ2-1; 7 positions agree with TRBD2. The CDR3 extends over 15 amino acids. Per germline, CDR1 SGHNT and CDR2 YENEEA. V lost 5 bases, J lost 2 bases, and 6 bases stayed unmatched. CDR3 region: CASSDTGGAYNEQFF. CDR3 bases: TGTGCCAGCAGCGACACTGGGGGGGCCTACAATGAGCAGTTCTTC.

The chain has TRBV13 and TRBJ2-3; TRBD1 matches at 8 bases. V shed 5 bases and J 3 bases; nucleotides not matched to a gene: 7. Germline V gene data show CDR1 as PRHDT and CDR2 as FYEKMQ (reference sequence). The CDR3 contains 15 residues. The CDR3 sequence: CASSHQDRATDTQYF. CDR3 in DNA: TGTGCCAGCAGCCATCAGGACAGGGCAACAGATACGCAGTATTTT.

The chain uses TRBV5-5 and TRBJ2-1; 10 bases line up with TRBD2. There are 17 residues in the CDR3. With V trimmed by 2 bases and J by 4 bases, 9 bases remained unmatched. Germline V gene data show CDR1 as SGHKS and CDR2 as YYEKEE (reference sequence). CDR3 in DNA: TGTGCCAGCAGCTTATGGGTAGCGGGAGGACCTTACAATGAGCAGTTCTTC. It encodes CASSLWVAGGPYNEQFF.